Described below is a single TCR beta chain sequence and its context. The antigen is unknown. The CDR3 is made up of 13 amino acids. Germline V lookup: CDR1 SGHNT, CDR2 YENEEA. This record belongs to a study of T cell clusters in autoimmune cytopenias. Study-wide background: TRB sequencing had a median 51,575 reads and about 2,400 distinct clonotypes per sample.

One tube held mixed TRB-A and TRB-B primer pools for touch-down PCR. Following a re-call of the multiplex PCR reads, TCRdb has one entry per CDR3 protein and lacks DNA. There are 3,000 to 3,500 distinct CDR3 sequences in the sample, with about 39% held by the top ten. Study-level findings and limits: The T cell clusters were defined only in silico, without experimental functional validation. TRB repertoire shifts in secondary cytopenia and chronic lymphocytic leukemia mostly reflected lymphoma, not autoimmunity.

Approximately 40,000 genome equivalents of blood DNA were amplified for TRB. This chain links TRBV11-3 with TRBJ2-2. This TCR came from a human donor with an autoimmune cytopenia or autoimmune hepatitis (not recorded which). Sequenced input: peripheral blood. The CDR3: CASSSQALEELFF.